Reported below is one TCR beta chain. The germline CDR1 and CDR2 sequences are SGHNT and YYREEE (reference sequence). Between the trimmed V and J ends, which lost 3 bases and 10 bases, there was a span of 11 bases. The CDR3 sequence is 13 residues long. This sample is drawn from a study of CD8+ T cells in alopecia areata. RNA was extracted and reverse transcribed into cDNA as the sequencing template. Repertoires were generated with immunoSEQ multiplex PCR, while TCRdb's copy carries only in-frame clones and drops some. The sample consists of 150,000 to 200,000 clones, 65% of them appearing once. Treatment here: oral pan-JAK inhibitor, 5-10 mg twice daily.

J is TRBJ1-6 and V is TRBV5-4, with D tentatively TRBD1 (5 bases). Material: CD4+ T cells sorted from blood, obtained at week 4, from a patient treated with tofacitinib. The TCR sequence derives from a human donor with alopecia areata. The CDR3 loop reads CASSWGERSPLHF. CDR3 bases: TGTGCCAGCAGCTGGGGGGAAAGGTCACCCCTCCACTTT.